These T cell receptor beta chains were read from a single sample in a study of CXCR3-negative and CXCR3-positive naive CD8 T cells. With the 5' RACE reads reprocessed, TCRdb shows one record per CDR3 protein and no DNA. Its clone listing holds tens of thousands of distinct CDR3 sequences. Sequenced sample: naive CXCR3+ CD8+ T cells from blood. All receptors come from a human donor in good health. Some clones in this sample may be carry-over from other donors' samples. CDR3s include the opening cysteine and the closing phenylalanine or tryptophan. The order of the fields is V gene, clone size, J gene, CDR3 protein. Size is omitted from some rows. Given values are once, few, many or a class for expanded clones.

>TRBV18|NA|TRBJ2-5
CASSRQGEETQYF
>TRBV29-1|NA|TRBJ2-2
CSVEIVTGVGGELFF
>TRBV12-3/TRBV12-4|NA|TRBJ2-3
CASRLAGGPADTQYF
>TRBV4-3|NA|TRBJ1-5
CASSQGGGQPQHF
>TRBV14|NA|TRBJ2-5
CASSQWTGKTQYF
>TRBV5-1|NA|TRBJ2-1
CASSVGYGTANNEQFF
>TRBV7-9|NA|TRBJ1-2
CASSDLTTGLGYGYTF
>TRBV29-1|NA|TRBJ2-7
CSVGDVAYEQYF
>TRBV6-5|NA|TRBJ2-7
CASSYGVTFEQYF
>TRBV6-6|NA|TRBJ2-1
CASTLSGPSYNEQFF
>TRBV20-1|NA|TRBJ2-2
CSADREGTGELFF
>TRBV11-2|NA|TRBJ2-7
CASSGLHYEQYF
>TRBV12-3/TRBV12-4|NA|TRBJ1-6
CASSDPSSYNSPLHF
>TRBV6-2/TRBV6-3|NA|TRBJ2-5
CASSSPTGGGETQYF
>TRBV12-3/TRBV12-4|NA|TRBJ2-7
CASSLNEDVDEQYF
>TRBV12-3/TRBV12-4|NA|TRBJ2-3
CASSSARGGEFTDTQYF
>TRBV7-9|NA|TRBJ2-2
CASSVTSGGFVTGELFF
>TRBV5-6|NA|TRBJ2-1
CASSPGNWNEQFF
>TRBV29-1|NA|TRBJ2-7
CSVAPTGFYEQYF
>TRBV28|NA|TRBJ2-3
CASSLLLAGDPTDTQYF
>TRBV7-9|NA|TRBJ2-7
CASGMVSKTYEQYF
>TRBV5-1|NA|TRBJ2-5
CASSVLEGTDQETQYF
>TRBV28|NA|TRBJ2-1
CASSPPGQGANEQFF
>TRBV28|NA|TRBJ2-7
CASPPIQIMTEPYEQYF
>TRBV20-1|NA|TRBJ2-7
CSASSDPKPYEQYF
>TRBV7-9|NA|TRBJ2-5
CASSPQSRETQYF
>TRBV28|NA|TRBJ2-1
CASSLGQIYNEQFF
>TRBV3-1|NA|TRBJ2-2
CASSQESFGELFF
>TRBV14|NA|TRBJ2-1
CASSQQRTDEQFF
>TRBV7-6|NA|TRBJ1-2
CASSLVPGGAGYGYTF
>TRBV4-3|NA|TRBJ1-4
CASSPLYGTSNEKLFF
>TRBV25-1|NA|TRBJ1-2
CASSVQADYTF
>TRBV19|NA|TRBJ2-1
CASSAGKTRDEQFF
>TRBV4-3|medium-sized|TRBJ2-7
CASSPGEGAVYEQYF
>TRBV15|NA|TRBJ2-1
CATSGGQGNEQFF
>TRBV4-3|NA|TRBJ2-3
CASSQDRASGVTDTQYF